This TCR beta chain was retrieved from a study of CD8 T cells in ankylosing spondylitis. The table lists this clonotype with many counts. No antigen is known for it. Study-level points and caveats: A motif in TCR beta, a set of 8 or 9 highly homologous variants, appeared characteristic of ankylosing spondylitis blood.

Germline V gene data show CDR1 as SNHLY and CDR2 as FYNNEI. The V end lost 5 bases, the J end lost 9 bases, and 11 bases lay between the germline ends. The CDR3 extends over 12 amino acids. In TCRdb, the 5' RACE reads were re-called with MiXCR into one record per CDR3 protein. The repertoire includes about 440,000 distinct CDR3 sequences, roughly 18% of them detected once, and under 1.2% sits in the top ten. V usage is TRBV2 and J usage is TRBJ2-1, with D possibly being TRBD1 (5 bases). Sequences were obtained from blood, either unsorted or a sorted T cell fraction (not recorded which). This clonotype originated in a male donor with ankylosing spondylitis. The CDR3 region is CASSWGPTEQFF. The CDR3 DNA reads as TGTGCCAGCAGTTGGGGCCCTACTGAGCAGTTCTTC.